These 26 T cell receptor beta chains share one sample of origin, sequenced in a study of T-cell memory formation after mild COVID-19. In TCRdb, the 5' RACE reads were re-called with MiXCR into one record per CDR3 protein. The sample gives under 250,000 distinct CDR3 sequences, approximately 15% of which show up once; 2.1% is in the top ten. Material: PBMCs or a T cell subset sorted from them (not recorded which). The receptor set was obtained from an adult woman who had mild COVID-19 (a few samples of this study predate the infection). Cell type and time point are not known.

This clonotype has only a few counts. The chain joins TRBV20-1 to TRBJ2-7, with D hard to call. Germline V gene lookup returns CDR1 DFQATT and CDR2 SNEGSKA (reference sequence). The V and J ends lost 8 bases and 1 base respectively, with 18 bases between them. The CDR3 covers 14 residues. The CDR3 loop is CSSSQSPISYEQYF. DNA for the CDR3: TGCAGTTCCTCACAGTCCCCGATTTCCTACGAGCAGTACTTC.

The CDR3 nucleotides are TGTGCCAGAGCGGACAGGGCGGGGAATGAGCAGTTCTTC. This codes for CARADRAGNEQFF. The chain is built from TRBV7-9 and TRBJ2-1; 8 bases align to TRBD1. From germline, CDR1 is SEHNR and CDR2 FQNEAQ (reference sequence). The CDR3 runs 13 residues. V shed 9 bases and J 7 bases; nucleotides not matched to a gene: 8.

This sequence joins TRBV29-1 and TRBJ1-1; the D is unclear. The CDR3 is made up of 13 amino acids. Germline V gives CDR1 SQVTM, CDR2 ANQGSEA. Deletions cut 2 bases from V and 2 bases from J, with 9 bases between. As DNA, the CDR3 is TGCAGCGTTGAAAAGGACGCCAACACTGAAGCTTTCTTT. Translation: CSVEKDANTEAFF.

This clonotype occurred a few times. J is TRBJ1-3 and V is TRBV12-3 or TRBV12-4; D might be TRBD1 (5 bases). The CDR3 spans 16 residues. The V end was cut by 1 base, the J end by 0 bases, with 10 bases between. The CDR3 protein is CASSLGVGTSGNTIYF. The CDR3 DNA is TGTGCCAGCAGTTTAGGGGTAGGGACCTCTGGAAACACCATATATTTT.

The V gene is TRBV12-3 or TRBV12-4, the J gene TRBJ1-1; 7 nucleotides agree with TRBD1. The CDR3 is made up of 14 amino acids. J was trimmed by 0 bases and V by 6 bases; bases with no gene match: 4. The DNA of the CDR3 is TGTGCCAGCAGGGCCGGGACAGTGAACACTGAAGCTTTCTTT. This translates into CASRAGTVNTEAFF.

The gene calls are TRBV19 and TRBJ1-2; TRBD1 matches 7 bases. This CDR3 has 15 amino acids. Looked up from germline, CDR1 is LNHDA and CDR2 is SQIVND (reference sequence). V dropped 6 bases and J dropped 2; count of bases not matched to a gene: 9. The CDR3 DNA reads as TGTGCCAGTAGAACCGTAAGGGGGCAAAACTATGGCTACACCTTC. Its protein product is CASRTVRGQNYGYTF.

The chain uses TRBV23-1 and TRBJ1-5; weak D call: TRBD1 (5 bases). TRBV23-1 is annotated as an ORF whose role is uncertain. There are 12 residues in the CDR3. V lost 11 bases to trimming and J lost 6 bases, with 14 bases between them. CDR3 sequence (DNA): TGCGCCCCATTCCCAAGGGGTCAGCCCCAGCATTTT. Protein sequence: CAPFPRGQPQHF.

The rearrangement links TRBV5-1 to TRBJ2-1; 7 bases align to TRBD1. The CDR3 consists of 13 residues. Germline assignment: CDR1 SGHRS and CDR2 YFSETQ. The V segment lost 3 bases and the J segment 6 bases; nucleotides outside the gene matches: 3. CDR3 sequence: CASSSDRVNEQFF. CDR3 nucleotide sequence: TGCGCCAGCAGCTCCGACAGGGTCAATGAGCAGTTCTTC.

This clonotype showed up many times. The chain couples TRBV4-1 to TRBJ2-6; the D is unclear. The CDR3 spans 15 residues. Germline V gene sequence: CDR1 MGHRA, CDR2 YSYEKL. Trimming removed 4 bases at V and 1 base at J, with 8 bases between. This CDR3 reads CASSLRVSGANVLTF. CDR3 nucleotides: TGCGCCAGCAGCCTAAGGGTTTCTGGGGCCAACGTCCTGACTTTC.

The sample holds a few counts of this clonotype. The chain has TRBV4-1 and TRBJ2-6; D not certain. V lost 0 bases, J lost 4 bases, and 13 bases lay in between. Germline CDR1 is MGHRA and CDR2 is YSYEKL. The CDR3 has 17 residues. The DNA for the CDR3 is TGCGCCAGCAGCCAAGAAGTTCTAACATCCGGGGCCAACGTCCTGACTTTC. Amino acid sequence: CASSQEVLTSGANVLTF.

This sequence joins TRBV18 and TRBJ1-5, with 7 bases that match TRBD1. Germline CDR1 is KGHSH and CDR2 is LQKENI. The trim removed 4 bases at V and 2 bases at J, leaving 5 bases unmatched. CDR3 length: 15 amino acids. In DNA, the CDR3 is TGTGCCAGCTCACTGGGACAGCCCGGCAATCAGCCCCAGCATTTT. Translation: CASSLGQPGNQPQHF.

V is TRBV19 and J is TRBJ2-2; no reliable D call. In germline, CDR1 is LNHDA, CDR2 SQIVND (reference sequence). This CDR3 is 13 amino acids long. Trimming pared 5 bases from V and 4 bases from J, leaving 8 bases between. The CDR3 region has the DNA TGTGCCAGTAGTGCCCCAGGCACCGGGGAGCTGTTTTTT. Translation gives CASSAPGTGELFF.

This rearrangement joins TRBV20-1 to TRBJ2-1; 7 nucleotides match TRBD1. This CDR3 is 13 amino acids long. In germline, CDR1 is DFQATT, CDR2 SNEGSKA (reference sequence). The V segment lost 8 bases and the J segment 3 bases; nucleotides outside the gene matches: 7. The CDR3 DNA reads TGCAGTCCTTACCGGGACAGCTACAATGAGCAGTTCTTC. Amino acids: CSPYRDSYNEQFF.

CDR3 nucleotide sequence: TGTGCCAGCAGCTCCATGTCTAGCGGGGTCCAGACCCAGTACTTC. Translation: CASSSMSSGVQTQYF. This sequence joins TRBV5-6 and TRBJ2-5, with 9 bases matching TRBD2. V was clipped by 3 bases and J by 6 bases; unmatched bases: 9. Germline V CDR1 and CDR2: SGHDT, YYEEEE. This CDR3 is 15 amino acids long.

This clonotype was counted a few times. The chain links TRBV7-9 to TRBJ1-1; D not resolved. Germline values: CDR1 SEHNR, CDR2 FQNEAQ (reference sequence). The CDR3 runs 14 residues. V was trimmed by 1 base and J by 6 bases, leaving 12 bases between them. Here the CDR3 DNA reads TGTGCCAGCAGCTTAGTTGGCGTGTTCGCTGAAGCTTTCTTT. Protein sequence: CASSLVGVFAEAFF.

The chain employs TRBV10-3 and TRBJ1-2; D not certain. Germline CDR1 reads ENHRY; CDR2 reads SYGVKD. This CDR3 has 14 amino acids. The V gene lost 4 bases and the J gene lost 4 bases, with 13 bases spanning the gap. The CDR3 loop is CAISGPGVGYGYTF. The CDR3 nucleotides are TGTGCCATCAGTGGCCCGGGCGTGGGCTATGGCTACACCTTC.

The chain employs TRBV20-1 and TRBJ2-3; 8 nucleotides match TRBD1. Losses at the gene ends were 6 bases for V and 6 bases for J; bases not matched to a gene: 11. Germline assignment: CDR1 DFQATT and CDR2 SNEGSKA (reference sequence). This CDR3 has 14 amino acids. CDR3 sequence: CSAARRQGADTQYF. The CDR3 region has the DNA TGCAGTGCCGCTAGGCGGCAGGGGGCGGATACGCAGTATTTT.

There are a few counts of this clonotype. The genes are TRBV7-8 and TRBJ1-1; the D is unclear. The CDR3 runs 11 residues. V dropped 1 base and J dropped 7 bases, with 4 bases sitting between them. Germline loops: CDR1 SGHVS, CDR2 FQNEAQ. In nucleotides, the CDR3 is TGTGCCAGCAGCTTAGTGCGTGAAGCTTTCTTT. It yields the protein CASSLVREAFF.

This clonotype was counted between two and nine times. The rearrangement links TRBV30 to TRBJ2-7; 7 nucleotides line up with TRBD2. V lost 3 bases to trimming and J lost 3 bases; unmatched junction nucleotides: 8. The CDR3 is 14 residues long. The V gene's germline CDR1 is GTSNPN and CDR2 SVGIG (reference sequence). CDR3: CAWRGLVAGYEQYF. CDR3 DNA: TGTGCCTGGAGAGGACTAGTGGCTGGCTACGAGCAGTACTTC.

The chain couples TRBV18 to TRBJ1-2, with 9 bases identical to TRBD1. V gave up 5 bases and J gave up 3 bases; unmatched junction bases: 7. CDR1 is KGHSH, CDR2 LQKENI, per germline. The CDR3 has 15 amino acids. CDR3 sequence reads: CASSSRTGVHYGYTF. The CDR3 DNA reads as TGTGCCAGCTCATCAAGGACAGGGGTCCACTATGGCTACACCTTC. Combining the CDR3 with reference TRBV18 and TRBJ1-2 gives the whole variable domain NAGVMQNPRHLVRRRGQEARLRCSPMKGHSHVYWYRQLPEEGLKFMVYLQKENIIDESGMPKERFSAEFPKEGPSILRIQQVVRGDSAAYFCASSSRTGVHYGYTFGSGTRLTVV.

This chain uses TRBV7-2 with TRBJ2-3, with TRBD2 matching 12 bases. In germline, CDR1 is SGHTA, CDR2 FQGNSA. With 0 bases clipped from V and 4 bases from J, the junction kept 8 bases outside the gene matches. CDR3 length: 18 residues. CDR3 nucleotide sequence: TGTGCCAGCAGCTTAGCGCTAGCGGGAGGGCCGTACTCAGATACGCAGTATTTT. Translating gives CASSLALAGGPYSDTQYF.

This clonotype was counted many times. The J gene is TRBJ2-2, the V gene TRBV5-1, with TRBD2 identical over 14 bases. J gave up 2 bases and V 4 bases, and 7 bases lay outside the gene matches. Germline V lookup: CDR1 SGHRS, CDR2 YFSETQ. CDR3 length: 18 residues. The CDR3 spells CASSAGLAGARNTGELFF. In DNA form, the CDR3 reads TGCGCCAGCAGCGCGGGACTAGCGGGGGCCCGAAACACCGGGGAGCTGTTTTTT.

This clonotype was seen only a few times. The V call is TRBV7-6, the J call TRBJ2-1; possible D gene TRBD2, 10 bases. Germline V lookup: CDR1 SGHVS, CDR2 FNYEAQ. The CDR3 loop spans 20 amino acids. Trimming pared 6 bases from V and 8 bases from J, leaving 35 bases between. This CDR3 reads CASRPKQGARTSGQWDEQFF. CDR3 DNA sequence: TGTGCCAGCAGACCCAAACAGGGGGCGCGGACTAGCGGTCAGTGGGATGAGCAGTTCTTC.

This chain uses TRBV12-3 or TRBV12-4 with TRBJ2-1; TRBD2 matches 11 bases. V trimming: 5 bases; J trimming: 3 bases; junction bases outside the gene matches: 15. The CDR3 has 19 residues. The chain's CDR3 is CASSDLGLAGGEGYNEQFF. DNA of the CDR3: TGTGCCAGCAGTGACTTAGGGCTAGCGGGGGGCGAAGGCTACAATGAGCAGTTCTTC.

This clonotype was observed a few times. The CDR3 DNA reads TGTGCCAGCAGCCGCCGGGCAGGGGGCTCCGAGACCCAGTACTTC. Residues: CASSRRAGGSETQYF. The chain uses TRBV12-3 or TRBV12-4 and TRBJ2-5, with 8 nucleotides matching TRBD1. Unmatched junction bases numbered 11, after V lost 6 bases and J lost 5 bases. The CDR3 runs to 15 residues.

The CDR3 nucleotides read TGTGCCAGCAGTTCACAGGGCGGGCCCCAGCATTTT. This codes for CASSSQGGPQHF. The gene calls are TRBV6-5 and TRBJ1-5; D is possibly TRBD1 (6 bases). The V gene lost 4 bases and the J gene lost 9 bases, with 10 bases spanning the gap. Germline V gene data show CDR1 as MNHEY and CDR2 as SVGAGI. The CDR3 is 12 residues long.